The T cell receptor beta chain under discussion was sequenced for a study of cytomegalovirus exposure and HLA in healthy donors listed by TCRdb under 2017. Some background on the complete study: According to an earlier analysis of around 600 of the donors, roughly 180 million T cells yielded roughly 110 million unique TCR beta sequences and less than 300 Gb of sequence data. A later analysis re-examined previously published TCR beta repertoires from more than 550 donors and added high-resolution HLA genotyping to investigate patterns of TCR occurrence. Alongside the repertoire data, information on donor age, sex, ethnicity and CMV serostatus was compiled. The study used immunosequencing to profile the T cell repertoires of 666 subjects and linked those repertoires to cytomegalovirus serostatus. Both class I and class II loci were covered by HLA typing, at four-digit resolution. The study aimed to test whether signatures of past pathogen exposure could be identified by cataloging public T cell receptors. To decide whether each TCR beta V gene segment behaved as functional or pseudogenic, an earlier analysis of fewer than 750 of the donors relied on high-throughput TCR beta sequencing. The number of typed donors differed by locus: about 620-640 for A, B, C, DRB1 and DQB1; approximately 520 for DQA1; 606 for DPA1; and roughly 450 for DPB1. In addition to the first cohort of 500 to 850 subjects, a separate validation cohort of 130 or so different subjects was used. An early release covering roughly 580 HLA-typed donors comprised around 300 gigabases of sequencing data and approximately 85 million unique TCR sequences. Several DR-DQ haplotypes were treated as single units for association and clustering because of strong linkage in the cohort. In a later genetic analysis, genome-wide SNP genotypes for about three fifths of the 666 donors were used, and that subset was treated as a discovery cohort. Of the approximately 400 genotyped donors, 81% were placed in the genetic ancestry cluster associated with self-reported Caucasian donors. To predict cytomegalovirus infection status, the study brought together high-throughput TCR immunosequencing, statistical association of individual TCRs with disease status, and machine learning. Among about 360 genotyped donors of the cohort, an average of approximately 240,000 unique TCR beta nucleotide sequences were sequenced per donor, about a sixth of them non-productive. Every discovery cohort repertoire had been produced on one sequencing platform. The later analysis used no new phenotypic data to find candidate immune exposures, relying instead on TCR beta sequences and their occurrence across donors.

On the study overall, not on this receptor specifically: A few of the identified cytomegalovirus-associated TCR beta chains were confirmed in vitro to be specific for cytomegalovirus antigens. In an earlier analysis of roughly 500 of the donors, most TCR beta V segments appeared in productive rearrangements about 87% or about 30% of the time, broadly matching IMGT annotations. A cluster of highly shared sequence variants was judged likely to represent a technical artifact of the sequencing pipeline. A later analysis associated about 17,000 TCR beta sequences with specific HLA alleles at a false discovery rate of 0.05. In the study, some 160 TCR beta chains were listed as associated with cytomegalovirus. Assigning TCR associations to individual alleles was difficult when HLA alleles, especially DR and DQ, strongly co-occurred. A further reported finding was that TCR beta sequences accurately predicted the HLA-A and HLA-B alleles for most subjects in the first cohort. Correlated functional status among segregating V segments might be attributable to linkage disequilibrium, but an unknown experimental factor could not be ruled out. The earlier analysis of some 540 of the donors excluded some 15 rarely observed V segments, including chromosome 9 orphons, because counts were too low. This cohort had only TCR beta chains sequenced, and the lack of alpha or paired-chain data limited which features could be detected. In a later analysis, the rate of TCR association differed among HLA loci, with DRB1 alleles having the most associated TCRs and HLA-C alleles having the fewest. Roughly uniform sequencing depth across donors was assumed in presence/absence analyses, although this assumption may not hold. In both the original and validation cohorts, the classifier was reported to diagnose cytomegalovirus status with high specificity and sensitivity. The only immune exposure information available for the cohort was CMV serostatus. Because HLA typing was unavailable for some donors at each locus, only the typed subset was used in association tests. Most TCR sequences were observed very rarely across donors, whereas some public TCRs were present in many individuals. Compared with the roughly 710-donor mean, donors in an Asian-associated ancestry cluster had fewer N-insertions in productive TCRs, according to a later genetic analysis. In a later analysis, HLA-associated TCR beta chains were found to be more clonally expanded and to have lower generation probabilities than equally common non-associated chains. V-gene and J-gene trimming of TCR beta chains was associated with a missense DCLRE1C variant in a later genetic analysis, and the association was replicated in an independent cohort. According to a later analysis, most CMV-associated TCR beta chains appeared to be HLA-restricted, and the HLA associations seemed to be driven largely by CMV exposure. Some IMGT-functional V segments, including TRBV6-2 and TRBV6-3, could not be distinguished by the 87-base-pair reads and were therefore excluded. The authors suggested that the approach could potentially be generalized to other disease states and immunological phenotypes. A later analysis reported that several top co-occurrence clusters appeared linked to parvovirus B19, influenza, CMV and Epstein-Barr virus.

V ends up 3 bases short and J 1 base short, with an unmatched junction base count of 10. Based on the germline V gene, the CDR1 and CDR2 sequences are LGHNA and YNFKEQ. From cysteine to phenylalanine, the CDR3 is 17 amino acids long. Only the CDR3 portion is preserved as DNA: 51 bases, with reading frame beginning at the first base. Libraries were made using the immunoSEQ multiplex PCR assay. For the multiplex PCR, a mixture combining 60 forward primers for TCR Vbeta segments and 13 reverse primers for TCR Jbeta segments was used. A multiplex PCR assay on genomic DNA amplified the CDR3 region of rearranged TCR beta genes. Amplified TCR beta libraries were sequenced as 87-base-pair reads on the Illumina HiSeq System. Per the source publication's procedure: Across the roughly 640 repertoires, a later analysis counted some 80 million unique TCR beta chains, some 11 million of which were shared by at least two donors. A nearest-neighbor algorithm error-corrected the raw reads and collapsed the reads into unique sequences, merging closely related sequences to remove PCR and sequencing errors. V, D and J gene segments were assigned by aligning CDR3 sequences to IMGT reference sequences. For a sequence to be retained, at least a six-nucleotide match to both a V gene segment and a J gene segment was required. Rearrangements were called productive when the CDR3 lacked stop codons and stayed in frame with V and J; all others were non-productive. Following IMGT convention, CDR3 was defined as the stretch from the second conserved V-encoded cysteine up to the conserved J-encoded phenylalanine. The earlier analysis of 587 of the donors excluded any sequence lacking an unambiguous match to a single V gene segment. An earlier analysis of a few hundred of the donors classified V segments as functional when productive rearrangements were above 56.7% and as segregating when the standard deviation between donors was above 5%. A statistical classification framework was built to diagnose cytomegalovirus status from the catalog of TCR beta chain sequences. In a later analysis, V and J genes were assigned by comparing TCR nucleotide sequences against IMGT/GENE-DB human TR gene sequences. The TCRdist pipeline was used in a later analysis to assign CDR3 sequences and most-parsimonious VDJ recombination scenarios. In a later analysis, each TCR beta chain was defined by its CDR3 amino acid sequence together with its V-gene family, and reads without a unique V-gene family were excluded. A later analysis removed 550 to 650 highly shared, low-generation-probability nucleotide sequences to deal with suspected cross-contamination and a sequencing artifact. In a later analysis, a clonal expansion index for each public chain was calculated from normalized within-repertoire ranks of inferred template counts. A later analysis computed generation probabilities with a VDJ recombination model fitted to out-of-frame rearrangements, and checked the results against IGoR. Hypergeometric tests were used in a later analysis to score TCR-TCR, TCR-HLA and TCR-CMV co-occurrence, with a repertoire-size bias correction applied to the TCR pairs. To estimate false discovery rates, a later analysis permuted the HLA or CMV assignments 20 times. In a later analysis, co-occurring TCRs were grouped using DBSCAN, with TCRdist sequence similarity added in when clustering inside HLA-allele-positive subsets. Repertoires with fewer than 30,000 or more than 120,000 public chains, plus five repertoires with anomalous nucleotide sharing, were excluded from co-occurrence clustering. What TCRdb holds here is the immuneACCESS table cut down to in-frame rearrangements. Part of the clones is not present; checked against another copy, under half of the missing clones reflect an unresolved V gene, and the others are unexplained. V and J calls and clone size are as listed in that table; D and trimming were resolved from the DNA. The sample profile shows roughly 150,000 clones; around 85% of them were found once. Approximately 1.1% of the sample comes from the top ten.

As for this clone: This clone's antigen is unknown. No per-base quality is available; no much larger clone lies one base away.

The cohort consisted of 666 healthy bone marrow donors. At the time of sampling, every cohort member was nominally healthy, though immune exposures that went unrecorded were likely present. The donor tested CMV seronegative, placing the donor among the roughly 350 seronegative members of the cohort. Every donor gave a peripheral blood sample, and the peripheral blood mononuclear cells from that sample were used for TCR beta sequencing. The Qiagen DNeasy Blood Extraction Kit was used to extract genomic DNA from the blood cell samples. Sequenced material: PBMCs. The chain is encoded by TRBV4-2 joined to TRBJ1-1; the junction holds 8 bases that match TRBD1. This TCR derives from a female donor in good health and CMV-seronegative. The CDR3 region: CASSQEPGQVQNTEAFF. The nucleotide sequence is given as TGTGCCAGCAGCCAGGAACCGGGACAGGTACAGAACACTGAAGCTTTCTTT.